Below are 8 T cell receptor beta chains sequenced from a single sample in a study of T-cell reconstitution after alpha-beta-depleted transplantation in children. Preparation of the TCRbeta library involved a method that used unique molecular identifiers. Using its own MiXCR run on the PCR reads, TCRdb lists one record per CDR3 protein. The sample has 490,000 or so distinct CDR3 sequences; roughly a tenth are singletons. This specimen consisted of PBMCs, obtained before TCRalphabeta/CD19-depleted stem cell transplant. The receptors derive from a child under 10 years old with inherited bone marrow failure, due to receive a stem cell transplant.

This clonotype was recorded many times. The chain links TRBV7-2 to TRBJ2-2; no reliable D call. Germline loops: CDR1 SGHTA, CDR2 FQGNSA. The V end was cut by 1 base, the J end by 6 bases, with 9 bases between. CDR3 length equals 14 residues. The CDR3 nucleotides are TGTGCCAGCAGCTTAGAAAGAGGCGCCGGGGAGCTGTTTTTT. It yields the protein CASSLERGAGELFF.

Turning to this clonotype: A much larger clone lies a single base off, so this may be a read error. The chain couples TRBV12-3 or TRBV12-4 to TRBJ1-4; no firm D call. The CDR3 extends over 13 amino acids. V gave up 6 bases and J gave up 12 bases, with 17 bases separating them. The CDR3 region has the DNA TGTGCCAGCAGCCCTCCCTTGGGGTCGGAACTGTTTTTT. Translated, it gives CASSPPLGSELFF.

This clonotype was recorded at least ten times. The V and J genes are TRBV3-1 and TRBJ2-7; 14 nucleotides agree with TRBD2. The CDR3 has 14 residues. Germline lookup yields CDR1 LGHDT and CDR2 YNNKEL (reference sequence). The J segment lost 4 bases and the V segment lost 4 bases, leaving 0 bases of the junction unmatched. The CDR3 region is CASSRTSGRYEQYF. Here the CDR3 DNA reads TGTGCCAGCAGCCGGACTAGCGGGAGGTACGAGCAGTACTTC.

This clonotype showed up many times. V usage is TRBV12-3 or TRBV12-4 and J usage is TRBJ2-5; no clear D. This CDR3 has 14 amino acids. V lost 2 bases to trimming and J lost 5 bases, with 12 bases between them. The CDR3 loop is CASSLTRNGETQYF. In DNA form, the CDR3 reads TGTGCCAGCAGTTTAACTCGAAACGGGGAGACCCAGTACTTC.

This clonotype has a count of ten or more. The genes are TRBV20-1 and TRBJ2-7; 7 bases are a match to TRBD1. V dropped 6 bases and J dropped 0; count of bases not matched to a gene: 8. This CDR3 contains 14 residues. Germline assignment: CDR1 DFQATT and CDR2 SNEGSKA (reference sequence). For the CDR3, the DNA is TGCAGTGCAATACAGGGGACATACTCCTACGAGCAGTACTTC. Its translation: CSAIQGTYSYEQYF.

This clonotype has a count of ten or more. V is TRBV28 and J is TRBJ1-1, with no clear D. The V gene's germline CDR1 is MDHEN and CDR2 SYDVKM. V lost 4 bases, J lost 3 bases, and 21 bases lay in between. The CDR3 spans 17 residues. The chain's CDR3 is CASSSINWGSFDTEAFF. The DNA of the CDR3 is TGTGCCAGCAGTTCGATTAACTGGGGTTCGTTCGACACTGAAGCTTTCTTT.

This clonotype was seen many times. The CDR3 DNA reads as TGCGCCAGCAGCTTGGCCGTAACGGCCCTTGACACTGAAGCTTTCTTT. Its translation is CASSLAVTALDTEAFF. This chain joins TRBV5-1 and TRBJ1-1; D ambiguous. The CDR3 spans 16 residues. The V and J ends lost 0 bases and 3 bases respectively, with 15 bases between them. CDR1 and CDR2 from the germline V gene are SGHRS and YFSETQ.

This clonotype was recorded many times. CDR3 in DNA: TGTGCCAGCAGTTTTGCGGGTGAAGCTTTCTTT. As protein: CASSFAGEAFF. This chain uses TRBV12-3 or TRBV12-4 with TRBJ1-1; unclear D gene. CDR3 length: 11 residues. V lost 3 bases and J 7 bases, leaving 6 bases between the germline ends.